This is a list of T cell receptor beta chains from one sample in a study of CD8 T cells in Susac syndrome. TCRdb used MiXCR to reprocess the immunoSEQ multiplex PCR reads, holding one entry per CDR3 protein. The sample holds some 180,000 distinct CDR3 sequences; 75% to 95% are singletons and the top ten take approximately 0.09%. The sequenced sample was CD4+ T cells from PBMCs. Receptors were obtained from a human donor with Susac syndrome. CDR3s include the opening cysteine and the closing phenylalanine or tryptophan. The D gene is left open where the match is weak. The listing skips clone size in some rows; elsewhere it reads once, few, many or a size class.

size	D	J	V	CDR3	DNA
-	-	TRBJ2-3	TRBV5-1	CASSFVVADTQYF	TGCGCCAGCAGCTTCGTAGTCGCAGATACGCAGTATTTT
-	-	TRBJ2-7	TRBV6-1	CASSEGSTGSQYF	TGTGCCAGCAGTGAAGGCTCGACCGGATCGCAGTACTTC
-	-	TRBJ1-3	TRBV30	CAWSVLPYSGNTIYF	TGTGCCTGGAGTGTATTACCCTACTCTGGAAACACCATATATTTT
-	-	TRBJ2-3	TRBV6-2/TRBV6-3	CASSYPGPDTQYF	TGTGCCAGCAGTTACCCAGGGCCAGATACGCAGTATTTT
-	-	TRBJ1-1	TRBV2	CASSGSDEAFF	TGTGCCAGCAGTGGTTCGGACGAAGCTTTCTTT
once	-	TRBJ2-7	TRBV18	CASSPSSSEQYF	TGTGCCAGCTCACCGAGTAGTAGCGAGCAGTACTTC
-	TRBD2	TRBJ2-1	TRBV28	CASSLISGTSGRFEQFF	TGTGCCAGCAGTTTAATCTCTGGGACTAGCGGGAGATTTGAGCAGTTCTTC
-	-	TRBJ2-7	TRBV7-9	CASSLARAEQYF	TGTGCCAGCAGCTTAGCGAGGGCGGAGCAGTACTTC
-	-	TRBJ2-1	TRBV5-1	CATTPSGRSVHNSYNEQFF	TGCGCCACCACCCCCTCCGGGCGGTCCGTCCATAACTCCTACAATGAGCAGTTCTTC
-	TRBD2	TRBJ2-5	TRBV5-5	CASSWGTSDQETQYF	TGTGCCAGCAGCTGGGGGACTAGCGATCAAGAGACCCAGTACTTC
-	-	TRBJ2-1	TRBV9	CASSPRDSLTGEQFF	TGTGCCAGCAGCCCACGGGACTCCCTCACTGGTGAGCAGTTCTTC
-	TRBD2	TRBJ2-2	TRBV10-3	CAISGGTSGTGELFF	TGTGCCATCAGTGGTGGGACTAGCGGCACCGGGGAGCTGTTTTTT
once	-	TRBJ2-7	TRBV11-2	CASSLDGPFYEQYF	TGTGCCAGCAGCTTAGACGGGCCATTCTACGAGCAGTACTTC